This T cell receptor (beta chain) was sequenced for a study of lymphopenia after photon versus proton radiotherapy. As to this clone: As yet, its antigen is unknown.

Using immunoSEQ multiplex PCR, the repertoire was profiled, and TCRdb retains in-frame clones only, with some absent. Of tens of thousands of clones listed, 92% were seen once; the top ten hold around 9%. General observations from the study: A bigger post-nadir fall in TCR diversity correlated inversely with survival time in deceased patients. Relative stability marked proton patients; photon patients lost diversity and naive cells. Authors raise, but do not show, better survival with proton therapy. Oligoclonal CD8+ Temra expansion after nadir drove photon patients' diversity drop.

V was pared by 6 bases and J by 7 bases, with 20 bases between. Germline assignment: CDR1 MNHEY and CDR2 SVGAGI. This CDR3 spans 15 amino acids. The V and J genes are TRBV6-5 and TRBJ2-3; maybe TRBD2 (6 bases). The specimen was peripheral blood, collected from a patient treated with proton-based radiotherapy. The TCR originated in a woman aged 65 to 85 with pancreatic cancer. Some clones in this sample may be carry-over from other donors' samples. CDR3 amino acids: CASSRGARSGNTQYF. CDR3 nucleotide sequence: TGTGCCAGCAGCCGCGGGGCGCGAAGTGGGAATACGCAGTATTTT.